A selection of T cell receptor beta chains follows, all from one sample in a study of T cells in localized non-small cell lung cancer. TCRdb's table, derived via immunoSEQ multiplex PCR, lists solely in-frame clones and lacks some. The repertoire consists of under 1,500 clones, with about 39% occurring once and the leading ten covering around 12%. Material: lung tumor tissue, obtained before any cancer treatment. These TCRs come from a male donor aged 60 or over with stage II squamous cell lung carcinoma. CDR3s include the opening cysteine and the closing phenylalanine or tryptophan. A D gene is named only where the DNA matches it firmly. Some rows have no size entry. The others give once, few or many, or a class for an expanded clone.

clone size	V gene	D gene	J gene	CDR3 protein	CDR3 DNA
NA	TRBV18	NA	TRBJ2-7	CASSPVSYEQYF	TGTGCCAGCTCACCAGTCAGCTACGAGCAGTACTTC
NA	TRBV18	NA	TRBJ1-1	CASSPQNQNTEAFF	TGTGCCAGCTCACCGCAAAACCAGAACACTGAAGCTTTCTTT
NA	TRBV25-1	TRBD2	TRBJ2-1	CASSPLAGGQFF	TGTGCCAGCAGTCCCCTAGCGGGAGGACAGTTCTTC
NA	TRBV18	NA	TRBJ1-2	CASSPGEAGYTF	TGTGCCAGCTCACCTGGGGAGGCTGGCTACACCTTC
NA	TRBV15	TRBD1	TRBJ1-2	CATSRDLGGRGNYGYTF	TGTGCCACCAGCAGAGATTTAGGGGGCAGGGGAAACTATGGCTACACCTTC
NA	TRBV19	NA	TRBJ2-3	CASSPRTMTSTDTQYF	TGTGCCAGTAGTCCACGGACGATGACTAGCACAGATACGCAGTATTTT
NA	TRBV25-1	NA	TRBJ2-3	CASSDWGTDTQYF	TGTGCCAGCAGTGACTGGGGCACAGATACGCAGTATTTT
NA	TRBV29-1	TRBD2	TRBJ2-1	CSVEKRGVPYNEQFF	TGCAGCGTTGAAAAGCGGGGGGTCCCTTACAATGAGCAGTTCTTC
NA	TRBV19	NA	TRBJ1-4	CASSIEPGRNEKLFF	TGTGCCAGTAGTATTGAGCCAGGCCGAAATGAAAAACTGTTTTTT
medium-sized	TRBV11-3	TRBD2	TRBJ2-1	CASSSGTSGSSYNEQFF	TGTGCCAGCAGCTCCGGGACTAGCGGGAGCTCCTACAATGAGCAGTTCTTC
NA	TRBV18	TRBD1	TRBJ1-2	CASSPSTGGYGYTF	TGTGCCAGCTCACCGTCGACAGGGGGCTATGGCTACACCTTC
NA	TRBV19	TRBD1	TRBJ1-5	CASSTRQGGNQPQHF	TGTGCCAGTAGTACCCGACAGGGTGGCAATCAGCCCCAGCATTTT
NA	TRBV18	NA	TRBJ2-1	CASSPRDSKGEQFF	TGTGCCAGCTCACCACGAGACTCCAAGGGAGAGCAGTTCTTC
few	TRBV18	NA	TRBJ1-1	CASSQEQGTTEAFF	TGTGCCAGCTCACAGGAACAGGGCACCACTGAAGCTTTCTTT
NA	TRBV9	TRBD2	TRBJ2-7	CASSLGLAGVYEQYF	TGTGCCAGCAGCCTGGGACTAGCGGGAGTCTACGAGCAGTACTTC
NA	TRBV5-1	TRBD1	TRBJ2-7	CASSLAGQSYEQYF	TGCGCCAGCAGCTTGGCGGGACAGAGCTACGAGCAGTACTTC
NA	TRBV29-1	NA	TRBJ1-1	CSVDPIWNTEAFF	TGCAGCGTTGACCCGATATGGAACACTGAAGCTTTCTTT
NA	TRBV30	NA	TRBJ1-1	CAWGVTGTEAFF	TGTGCCTGGGGAGTGACAGGAACTGAAGCTTTCTTT
few	TRBV6-8	NA	TRBJ2-3	CASNPTIHTDTQYF	TGTGCCAGCAATCCGACTATCCACACAGATACGCAGTATTTT
NA	TRBV5-1	NA	TRBJ2-6	CASSLAGRVAGANVLTF	TGCGCCAGCAGCCTCGCGGGTAGGGTGGCTGGGGCCAACGTCCTGACTTTC
large	TRBV19	NA	TRBJ1-1	CASSIGGYTEAFF	TGTGCCAGTAGTATAGGGGGATACACTGAAGCTTTCTTT
medium-sized	TRBV11-3	NA	TRBJ2-2	CASSLGLGVAGELFF	TGTGCCAGCAGCTTAGGATTGGGGGTCGCCGGGGAGCTGTTTTTT
few	TRBV11-3	NA	TRBJ1-3	CASSLGGSGNTIYF	TGTGCCAGCAGCTTAGGAGGCTCTGGAAACACCATATATTTT